The 11 T cell receptor beta chains below come from one sample, sequenced in a study of shared T cell receptors in the human thymus. The repertoire was sequenced with immunoSEQ multiplex PCR; TCRdb's copy has only in-frame clones and lacks some. The data hold some 700,000 clones, with 70% to 90% observed a single time. The same sample was also studied in work on human thymus T cells.

Material for sequencing was thymocytes. Receptors originate from a girl less than two years old with a congenital heart defect.

This chain uses TRBV6-1 with TRBJ1-4; 12 nucleotides line up with TRBD1. CDR3 length: 18 residues. Germline V CDR1 and CDR2: MNHNS, SASEGT. J lost 8 bases, V lost 2 bases, and 12 bases had no gene match. CDR3 bases: TGTGCCAGCAGTGAACACCGGGACAGGGGGCGCGTGTGGGAAAAACTGTTTTTT. Translation: CASSEHRDRGRVWEKLFF.

The chain has TRBV5-6 and TRBJ1-5; D gene ambiguous. The CDR3 contains 14 residues. Germline CDR1 and CDR2: SGHDT and YYEEEE. Trimming took off 3 bases at V and 3 bases at J, with 10 bases between the two ends. The CDR3 DNA is TGTGCCAGCAGCTCCGGACTGATCAATCAGCCCCAGCATTTT. Translation gives CASSSGLINQPQHF.

V gene TRBV15 combines with J gene TRBJ1-2, with 8 bases lining up with TRBD1. V was pared by 0 bases and J by 7 bases, with 10 bases of the junction left unmatched. The germline CDR1 and CDR2 sequences are LNHNV and YYDKDF (reference sequence). The CDR3 spans 16 residues. The CDR3 reads CATSRDRQGAVSGYTF. CDR3 nucleotide sequence: TGTGCCACCAGCAGAGATCGTCAGGGGGCCGTCAGTGGCTACACCTTC.

The rearrangement joins TRBV5-1 to TRBJ2-7; possibly TRBD2 for D (5 bases). Germline V CDR1 and CDR2: SGHRS, YFSETQ. The germline V and J ends were trimmed by 4 bases and 1 base, with 18 bases remaining between them. This CDR3 spans 16 amino acids. In DNA form, the CDR3 reads TGCGCCAGCAGCCACCGGACTTCAGTTGCGTCCTACGAGCAGTACTTC. Translation: CASSHRTSVASYEQYF.

The gene calls are TRBV19 and TRBJ1-1; a weak D match, TRBD1 (5 bases). CDR1 is LNHDA, CDR2 SQIVND, per germline (reference sequence). V was pared by 10 bases and J by 2 bases, with 20 bases between. There are 15 residues in the CDR3. CDR3 protein: CATLPWAGTNTEAFF. The DNA for the CDR3 is TGTGCCACACTTCCTTGGGCAGGGACTAACACTGAAGCTTTCTTT.

CDR3 region: CASSESGLAGGQNTGELFF. The CDR3 DNA is TGCGCCAGCAGTGAGTCGGGACTAGCGGGGGGCCAGAACACCGGGGAGCTGTTTTTT. The chain links TRBV10-1 to TRBJ2-2, with 15 bases matching TRBD2. Trimming cost V 0 bases and J 1 base; bases outside gene matches: 3. The CDR3 extends over 19 amino acids. CDR1 and CDR2 (germline): WNHNN, SYGVQD (reference sequence).

The genes are TRBV4-1 and TRBJ1-2; D not resolved. Germline V gene data show CDR1 as MGHRA and CDR2 as YSYEKL. V shed 3 bases and J shed 4 bases, with 12 bases lying between them. There are 14 residues in the CDR3. The CDR3 protein is CASSHYEGAYGYTF. CDR3 DNA: TGCGCCAGCAGCCACTACGAGGGCGCCTATGGCTACACCTTC.

The chain carries TRBV5-5 and TRBJ2-7; D is unclear. Germline CDR1 and CDR2: SGHKS and YYEKEE (reference sequence). The V end lost 3 bases, the J end lost 2 bases, and 6 bases lay between the germline ends. This CDR3 comprises 12 residues. The chain's CDR3 is CASSSDTYEQYF. The DNA for the CDR3 is TGTGCCAGCAGCTCCGACACCTACGAGCAGTACTTC. The full variable domain, its missing parts supplied by reference TRBV5-5 and TRBJ2-7, is DAGVTQSPTHLIKTRGQQVTLRCSPISGHKSVSWYQQVLGQGPQFIFQYYEKEERGRGNFPDRFSARQFPNYSSELNVNALLLGDSALYLCASSSDTYEQYFGPGTRLTVT.

V is TRBV6-5 and J is TRBJ2-7; TRBD1 matches 7 bases. Germline V gives CDR1 MNHEY, CDR2 SVGAGI. This CDR3 has 13 residues. With 2 bases clipped from V and 7 bases from J, the junction kept 5 bases outside the gene matches. The CDR3 DNA reads as TGTGCCAGCAGTTACAGGGGGCCGAATGAGCAGTACTTC. This gives the protein CASSYRGPNEQYF.

This sequence joins TRBV5-1 and TRBJ2-7; the D gene is possibly TRBD2 (7 bases). The V gene's germline CDR1 is SGHRS and CDR2 YFSETQ. Trimming stripped 4 bases from V and 4 bases from J, with 15 bases between. CDR3 size: 14 residues. CDR3 in amino acids: CASSRPGGVYEQYF. For the CDR3, the DNA is TGCGCCAGCAGCCGCCCGGGGGGCGTTTACGAGCAGTACTTC. The full variable domain, with the rest looked up from reference TRBV5-1 and TRBJ2-7, is KAGVTQTPRYLIKTRGQQVTLSCSPISGHRSVSWYQQTPGQGLQFLFEYFSETQRNKGNFPGRFSGRQFSNSRSEMNVSTLELGDSALYLCASSRPGGVYEQYFGPGTRLTVT.

The J gene is TRBJ1-1, the V gene TRBV19; D ambiguous. The CDR3 consists of 11 residues. Germline values: CDR1 LNHDA, CDR2 SQIVND (reference sequence). V was shortened by 7 bases and J by 1 base, with 4 bases between the two germline ends. The CDR3 bases are TGTGCCAGTAACACGAACACTGAAGCTTTCTTT. This gives the protein CASNTNTEAFF.